The T cell receptor (beta chain) under discussion was sequenced for a study of cytomegalovirus exposure and HLA in healthy donors (dated by TCRdb to between 2016 and 2019). For context, the study as a whole: An earlier analysis of roughly 570 of the donors reported 276 Gb of sequence data and 117 million unique TCR beta sequences obtained from approximately 180 million T cells. Around 320 gigabases of sequencing data and 70 million to 100 million unique TCR sequences were included in an early release covering 550 to 800 HLA-typed donors. The genetic ancestry cluster associated with self-reported Caucasian donors included 80% to 90% of the 398 genotyped donors. The study aimed to test whether cataloging public T cell receptors could reveal signatures of past pathogen exposure. Using immunosequencing, the study profiled T cell repertoires from around 680 subjects and related those repertoires to cytomegalovirus serostatus. In addition to the first cohort of 666 subjects, a separate validation cohort of 130 or so different subjects was used. High-throughput TCR immunosequencing, statistical association of individual TCRs with disease status, and machine learning were combined to predict cytomegalovirus infection status. In a later analysis, previously published TCR beta repertoires from several hundred donors were re-analyzed and high-resolution HLA genotyping was added so that TCR occurrence patterns could be studied. Rather than using new phenotypic data, the later analysis identified candidate immune exposures from TCR beta sequences and from how often those sequences occurred across donors. To decide whether each TCR beta V gene segment behaved as functional or pseudogenic, an earlier analysis of some 580 of the donors relied on high-throughput TCR beta sequencing. Alongside the repertoire data, information on donor age, sex, ethnicity and CMV serostatus was compiled. A later genetic analysis used genome-wide SNP genotypes for about three fifths of the 666 donors, treating that subset as a discovery cohort. All discovery cohort repertoires had been generated using a single sequencing platform. HLA typing covered class I and class II loci at four-digit resolution. The number of typed donors differed by locus: about 620-630 for A, B, C, DRB1 and DQB1; about 520 for DQA1; approximately 600 for DPA1; and roughly 450 for DPB1. A handful of DR-DQ haplotypes were handled as single units for association and clustering because linkage in the cohort was strong. On average, roughly 250,000 unique TCR beta nucleotide sequences were sequenced per donor among about 400 genotyped donors of the cohort, with roughly 20% of those sequences being non-productive.

The receptor library was made with the immunoSEQ multiplex PCR assay. For the multiplex PCR, a mixture combining 60 forward primers for TCR Vbeta segments and 13 reverse primers for TCR Jbeta segments was used. The CDR3 region of rearranged TCR beta genes was amplified from genomic DNA by a multiplex PCR assay. On the Illumina HiSeq System, the amplified TCR beta libraries were sequenced as 87-base-pair reads. The paper's data handling went like this. In a later analysis, tens of millions of unique TCR beta chains were counted across the approximately 640 repertoires, and roughly 10 million of these chains were shared by at least two donors. To remove PCR and sequencing errors, raw reads were error-corrected and collapsed into unique sequences using a nearest-neighbor algorithm that merged closely related sequences. CDR3 sequences were aligned to IMGT reference sequences to assign V, D and J gene segments. Each retained sequence needed at least a six-nucleotide match to both a V gene segment and a J gene segment. A rearrangement was called productive if the CDR3 had no stop codons and remained in frame with V and J, and every other rearrangement was called non-productive. CDR3 was defined by IMGT convention, running from the second conserved V-encoded cysteine to the conserved J-encoded phenylalanine. The earlier analysis of around 640 of the donors excluded sequences that lacked an unambiguous match to a single V gene segment. In an earlier analysis of around 600 of the donors, V segments were called functional above 56.7% productive rearrangements and were called segregating when the between-donor standard deviation exceeded 5%. A statistical classification framework was developed to diagnose cytomegalovirus status using the catalog of TCR beta chain sequences. A later analysis assigned V and J genes by comparing TCR nucleotide sequences with IMGT/GENE-DB human TR gene sequences. Using the TCRdist pipeline, a later analysis assigned CDR3 sequences along with most-parsimonious VDJ recombination scenarios. A later analysis defined each TCR beta chain by its CDR3 amino acid sequence plus V-gene family, and excluded reads lacking a unique V-gene family. As a way to deal with suspected cross-contamination and a sequencing artifact, a later analysis dropped approximately 570 nucleotide sequences that were highly shared and had low generation probability. In a later analysis, a clonal expansion index was calculated for each public chain from normalized within-repertoire ranks of inferred template counts. A later analysis computed generation probabilities with a VDJ recombination model fitted to out-of-frame rearrangements, and checked the results against IGoR. In a later analysis, TCR-TCR, TCR-HLA and TCR-CMV co-occurrence was scored with hypergeometric tests, and a repertoire-size bias correction was applied to TCR pairs. To estimate false discovery rates, a later analysis permuted the HLA or CMV assignments 20 times. A later analysis grouped co-occurring TCRs with DBSCAN, adding TCRdist sequence similarity when clustering within HLA-allele-positive subsets. Co-occurrence clustering excluded repertoires with fewer than 30,000 or more than 120,000 public chains, plus five with anomalous nucleotide sharing. TCRdb took this table from immuneACCESS and kept in-frame rearrangements with V and J called. Such tables lack part of the clones; where checked against another copy, unresolved V genes explain under half of the gap, and the rest is unexplained. Clonal size and the V and J genes are those of that table, whereas D and trimming came from the DNA. Here the sample has around 130,000 clones; 70% to 80% occur a single time. The top ten hold 2.5% to 3% of the sample.

This clone was observed once. No antigen is known for it. The sample holds no much larger clone one base away, and base qualities are not on file. The cohort comprised more than 550 healthy bone marrow donors. All cohort members were sampled while nominally healthy, although unrecorded immune exposures were likely present. CMV serostatus was recorded as positive for about 300 and negative for about half of the 666 cohort members, whereas no CMV serostatus was recorded for the donor in question. A peripheral blood sample was collected from each donor, and TCR beta sequencing was performed on peripheral blood mononuclear cells. Genomic DNA extraction from the blood cell samples was performed with the Qiagen DNeasy Blood Extraction Kit. Including the terminal cysteine and phenylalanine, the CDR3 comprises 15 residues. Only CDR3 DNA is held: 45 bases, read in frame from base 1. V trim: 5 bases; J trim: 2 bases; unmatched bases: 7. The germline V gene encodes CDR1 SGHDN and CDR2 FVKESK.

Broad study findings and their caveats: Some IMGT-functional V segments, including TRBV6-2 and TRBV6-3, could not be told apart with the 87-base-pair reads, so those segments were excluded. Sequencing depth was assumed to be roughly uniform across donors in the presence/absence analyses, though that assumption may not hold. A cluster of highly shared sequence variants was judged likely to be a technical artifact of the sequencing pipeline. In an earlier analysis of fewer than 700 of the donors, most TCR beta V segments appeared in productive rearrangements about 87% or about 30% of the time, broadly matching IMGT annotations. At a false discovery rate of 0.05, a later analysis linked under 20,000 TCR beta sequences to specific HLA alleles. According to a later analysis, parvovirus B19, influenza, CMV and Epstein-Barr virus appeared linked to several top co-occurrence clusters. A later genetic analysis reported fewer N-insertions in productive TCRs among donors in an Asian-associated ancestry cluster than the roughly 700-donor mean. In a later analysis, the rate of TCR association differed among HLA loci, with DRB1 alleles having the most associated TCRs and HLA-C alleles having the fewest. A further reported finding was that TCR beta sequences accurately predicted the HLA-A and HLA-B alleles for most subjects in the first cohort. When HLA alleles, especially DR and DQ, strongly co-occurred, attributing TCR associations to individual alleles was difficult. In this cohort, only TCR beta chains were sequenced, and detectable features were limited by the absence of alpha or paired-chain data. Around 16 rarely observed V segments, including chromosome 9 orphons, were excluded from the earlier analysis of approximately 500 of the donors because counts were too low. In a later analysis, HLA-associated TCR beta chains showed more clonal expansion and lower generation probabilities than non-associated chains that were equally common. A later genetic analysis associated a missense DCLRE1C variant with V-gene and J-gene trimming of TCR beta chains, and an independent cohort replicated the association. Most CMV-associated TCR beta chains appeared to be HLA-restricted in a later analysis, and the HLA associations seemed to be driven largely by CMV exposure. Across donors, most TCR sequences were observed very rarely, whereas some public TCRs were present in many individuals. A few of the identified cytomegalovirus-associated TCR beta chains were confirmed in vitro to be specific for cytomegalovirus antigens. For the cohort, immune exposure information was limited to CMV serostatus. Because HLA typing was unavailable for some donors at each locus, only the typed subset was used in association tests. The classifier was reported to diagnose cytomegalovirus status with high specificity and sensitivity in both the original and validation cohorts. The study gave a list of under 200 TCR beta chains associated with cytomegalovirus. Correlated functional status among segregating V segments might be attributable to linkage disequilibrium, but an unknown experimental factor could not be ruled out. The authors suggested that the approach could potentially be generalized to other disease states and immunological phenotypes.

Rearrangement joined TRBV14 to TRBJ2-7; 9 bases in between match TRBD1. The TCR sequence derives from a human donor in good health. Specimen: PBMCs. The DNA sequence reads TGTGCCAGCAGCTTAGCCGGGACAGGGCCCTACGAGCAGTACTTC. It codes for CASSLAGTGPYEQYF.